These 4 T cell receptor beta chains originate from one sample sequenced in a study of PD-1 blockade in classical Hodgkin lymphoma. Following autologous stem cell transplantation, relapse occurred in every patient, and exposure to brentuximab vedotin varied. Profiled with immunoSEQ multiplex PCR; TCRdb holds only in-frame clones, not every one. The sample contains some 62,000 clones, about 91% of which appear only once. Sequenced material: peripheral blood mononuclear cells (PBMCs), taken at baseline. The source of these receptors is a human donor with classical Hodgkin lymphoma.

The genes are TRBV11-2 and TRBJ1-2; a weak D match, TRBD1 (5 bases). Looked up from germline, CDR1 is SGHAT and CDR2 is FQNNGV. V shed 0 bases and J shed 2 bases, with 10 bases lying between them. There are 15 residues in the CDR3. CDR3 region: CASSLDRSGNYGYTF. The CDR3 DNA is TGTGCCAGCAGCTTAGATCGTTCAGGGAACTATGGCTACACCTTC. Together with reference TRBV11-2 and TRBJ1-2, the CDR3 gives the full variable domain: EAGVAQSPRYKIIEKRQSVAFWCNPISGHATLYWYQQILGQGPKLLIQFQNNGVVDDSQLPKDRFSAERLKGVDSTLKIQPAKLEDSAVYLCASSLDRSGNYGYTFGSGTRLTVV.

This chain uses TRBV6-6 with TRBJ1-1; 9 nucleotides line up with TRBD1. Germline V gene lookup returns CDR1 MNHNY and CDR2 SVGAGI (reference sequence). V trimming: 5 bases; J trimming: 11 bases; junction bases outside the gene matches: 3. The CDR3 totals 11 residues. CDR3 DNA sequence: TGTGCCAGCAGTGGGGGGACAGGGGCTTTCTTT. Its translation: CASSGGTGAFF.

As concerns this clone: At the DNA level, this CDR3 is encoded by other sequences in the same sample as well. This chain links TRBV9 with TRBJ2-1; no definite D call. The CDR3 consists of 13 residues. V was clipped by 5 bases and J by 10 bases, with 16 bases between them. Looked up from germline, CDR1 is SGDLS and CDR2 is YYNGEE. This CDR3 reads CASSPRSAGEQFF. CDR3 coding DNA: TGTGCCAGCAGTCCCCGGTCCGCCGGCGAGCAGTTCTTC. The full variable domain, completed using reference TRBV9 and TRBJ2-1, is DSGVTQTPKHLITATGQRVTLRCSPRSGDLSVYWYQQSLDQGLQFLIQYYNGEERAKGNILERFSAQQFPDLHSELNLSSLELGDSALYFCASSPRSAGEQFFGPGTRLTVL.

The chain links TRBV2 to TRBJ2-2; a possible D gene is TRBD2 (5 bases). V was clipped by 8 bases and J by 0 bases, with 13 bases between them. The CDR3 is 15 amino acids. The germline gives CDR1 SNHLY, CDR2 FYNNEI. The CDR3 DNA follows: TGTGCCAGCGTGCCCCTAGCCCCGAACACCGGGGAGCTGTTTTTT. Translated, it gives CASVPLAPNTGELFF.